A selection of T cell receptor beta chains follows, all from one sample in a study of T cells after yellow fever vaccination. From the 5' RACE reads, TCRdb called clonotypes with MiXCR, one entry per CDR3 protein. The sample lists 550,000 or so distinct CDR3 sequences; approximately 21% were seen once. The input for sequencing was PBMCs, taken 15 days after the yellow fever booster vaccination. The origin of the receptors is a young man who received the YFV17D yellow fever vaccine. Each CDR3 is given with its conserved first and last residue.

j_call,v_call,cdr3_aa
TRBJ2-3,TRBV20-1,CSARDGAGWADTQYF
TRBJ2-4,TRBV18,CASSPSDSLAKNIQYF
TRBJ2-3,TRBV5-1,CASSLGTSPHTQYF
TRBJ2-5,TRBV6-5,CASSSLTEGEETQYF
TRBJ2-1,TRBV5-1,CASSLELFSYNEQFF
TRBJ2-1,TRBV2,CASSQDHPSSYNEQFF
TRBJ2-7,TRBV5-1,CASSWTGDSYEQYF
TRBJ2-2,TRBV9,CASSIPRDFPNTGELFF
TRBJ2-5,TRBV4-1,CASSGGTSLPEGETQYF
TRBJ1-5,TRBV6-2/TRBV6-3,CASSQGRGGQPQHF
TRBJ2-2,TRBV5-1,CASSFVPGTDPGELFF
TRBJ2-5,TRBV25-1,CASSETPGQGKETQYF
TRBJ2-2,TRBV13,CASSSYRTIPGELFF
TRBJ2-5,TRBV7-2,CASSLFQPPQETQYF
TRBJ1-2,TRBV7-2,CASSLVVGQTYGYTF
TRBJ2-3,TRBV19,CASSSQAVPSTDTQYF
TRBJ2-7,TRBV2,CASRSSVLAVSYEQYF
TRBJ2-2,TRBV5-1,CASSAGTLNTGELFF
TRBJ2-3,TRBV28,CASSPLTGPNPNTQYF
TRBJ2-3,TRBV7-2,CASSSPTPGDTQYF
TRBJ2-1,TRBV27,CASSIAGTLYNEQFF
TRBJ2-5,TRBV25-1,CASSREGGATATQYF
TRBJ2-7,TRBV9,CASSPPGQLYEQYF
TRBJ1-1,TRBV18,CASSPAGEAFF
TRBJ2-7,TRBV15,CATSSTGVQYF